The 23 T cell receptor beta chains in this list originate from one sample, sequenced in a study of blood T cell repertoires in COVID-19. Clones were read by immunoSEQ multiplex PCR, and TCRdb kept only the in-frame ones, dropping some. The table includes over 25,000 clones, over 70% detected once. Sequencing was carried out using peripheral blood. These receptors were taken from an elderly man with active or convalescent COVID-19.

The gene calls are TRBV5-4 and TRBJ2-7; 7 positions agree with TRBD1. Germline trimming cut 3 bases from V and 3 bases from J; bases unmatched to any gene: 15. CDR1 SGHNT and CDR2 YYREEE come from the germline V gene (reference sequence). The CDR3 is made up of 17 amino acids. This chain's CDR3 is CASSSPGGAGGNYEQYF. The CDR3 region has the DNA TGTGCCAGCAGCTCCCCGGGTGGGGCAGGGGGTAACTACGAGCAGTACTTC.

The CDR3 sequence: CASSEPHLGTGGYGEQFF. The CDR3 coding sequence is TGTGCCAGCAGTGAACCCCACCTGGGGACAGGGGGTTACGGGGAGCAGTTCTTC. The chain uses TRBV25-1 and TRBJ2-1; 11 bases fit TRBD1. After removal of 2 bases from V and 10 bases from J, the junction contained 16 bases not matched to a gene. The CDR3 loop spans 18 amino acids. Germline V gene sequence: CDR1 MGHDK, CDR2 SYGVNS.

The CDR3 is CASCPTSGGSYNEQFF. The CDR3 coding sequence is TGCGCCAGCTGCCCGACTAGCGGGGGCTCCTACAATGAGCAGTTCTTC. This chain uses TRBV5-1 with TRBJ2-1, with 12 positions matching TRBD2. The CDR3 is 16 amino acids. V shed 7 bases, J shed 0 bases, and the junction held 5 bases outside the gene matches. Germline CDR1 reads SGHRS; CDR2 reads YFSETQ.

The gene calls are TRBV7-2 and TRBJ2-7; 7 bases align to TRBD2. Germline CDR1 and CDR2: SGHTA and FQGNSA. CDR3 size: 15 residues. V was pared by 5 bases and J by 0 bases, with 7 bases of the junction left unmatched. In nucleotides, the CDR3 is TGTGCCAGCAGCCCGCGGGCTAGCGGCTCCTACGAGCAGTACTTC. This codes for CASSPRASGSYEQYF.

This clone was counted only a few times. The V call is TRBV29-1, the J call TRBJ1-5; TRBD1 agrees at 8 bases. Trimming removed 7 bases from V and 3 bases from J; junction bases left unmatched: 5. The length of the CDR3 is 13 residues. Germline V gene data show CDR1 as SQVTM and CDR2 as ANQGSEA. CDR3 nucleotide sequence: TGCAGCGCGCGGACAGGGACCAATCAGCCCCAGCATTTT. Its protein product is CSARTGTNQPQHF.

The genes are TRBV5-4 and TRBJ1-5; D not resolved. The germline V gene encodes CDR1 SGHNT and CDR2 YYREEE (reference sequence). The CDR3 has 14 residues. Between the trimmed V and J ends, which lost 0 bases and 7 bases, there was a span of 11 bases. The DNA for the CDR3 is TGTGCCAGCAGCTTGGACGGGAAAGGGCAGCCCCAGCATTTT. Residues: CASSLDGKGQPQHF.

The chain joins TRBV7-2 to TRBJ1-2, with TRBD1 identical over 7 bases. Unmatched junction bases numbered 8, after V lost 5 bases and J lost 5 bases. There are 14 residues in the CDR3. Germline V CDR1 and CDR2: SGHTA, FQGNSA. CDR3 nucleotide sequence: TGTGCCAGCAGCGCCACGGGACAGAAGTATGGCTACACCTTC. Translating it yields CASSATGQKYGYTF.

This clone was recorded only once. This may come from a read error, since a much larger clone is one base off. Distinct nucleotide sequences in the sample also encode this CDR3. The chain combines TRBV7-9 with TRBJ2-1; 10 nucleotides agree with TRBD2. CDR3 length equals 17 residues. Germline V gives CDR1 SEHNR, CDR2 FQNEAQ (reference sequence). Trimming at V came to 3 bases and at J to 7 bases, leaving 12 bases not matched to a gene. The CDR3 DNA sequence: TGTGCCAGCAGCTTCTCCGGGAGCGGGGGGGCGGGAAATGAGCAGTTCTTC. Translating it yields CASSFSGSGGAGNEQFF.

The CDR3 spells CASGRGEEATDTQYF. The CDR3 nucleotides read TGTGCTAGTGGTCGGGGGGAAGAGGCCACAGATACGCAGTATTTT. This sequence joins TRBV12-5 and TRBJ2-3; 7 bases match TRBD2. The CDR3 runs 15 residues. The germline gives CDR1 LGHNT, CDR2 FRNRAP. V gave up 5 bases and J gave up 2 bases; unmatched junction bases: 7.

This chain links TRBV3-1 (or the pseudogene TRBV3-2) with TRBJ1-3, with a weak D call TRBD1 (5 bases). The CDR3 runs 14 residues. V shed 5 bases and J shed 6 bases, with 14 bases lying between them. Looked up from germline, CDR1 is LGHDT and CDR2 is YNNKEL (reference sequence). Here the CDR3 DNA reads TGTGCCAGCAGCGCCGGGGGTCTAGCAAACACCATATATTTT. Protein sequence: CASSAGGLANTIYF.

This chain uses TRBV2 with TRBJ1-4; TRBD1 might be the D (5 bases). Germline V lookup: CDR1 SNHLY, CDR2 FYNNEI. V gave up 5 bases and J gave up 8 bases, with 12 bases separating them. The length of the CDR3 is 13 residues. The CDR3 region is CASSSQGLEKLFF. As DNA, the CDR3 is TGTGCCAGCAGTTCTCAGGGTCTCGAAAAACTGTTTTTT.

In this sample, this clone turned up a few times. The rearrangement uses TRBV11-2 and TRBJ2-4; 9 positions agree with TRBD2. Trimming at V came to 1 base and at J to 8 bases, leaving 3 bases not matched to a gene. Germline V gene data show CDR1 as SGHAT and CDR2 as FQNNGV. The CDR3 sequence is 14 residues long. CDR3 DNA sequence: TGTGCCAGCAGCTTAGCTGGCGGGGGGGACATTCAGTACTTC. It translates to CASSLAGGGDIQYF.

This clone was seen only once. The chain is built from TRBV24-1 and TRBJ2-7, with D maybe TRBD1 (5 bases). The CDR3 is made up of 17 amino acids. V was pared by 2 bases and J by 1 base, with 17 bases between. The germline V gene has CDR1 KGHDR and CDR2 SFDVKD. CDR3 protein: CATSDCRRDARSYEQYF. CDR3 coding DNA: TGTGCCACCAGTGATTGCCGCAGGGATGCGAGGTCCTACGAGCAGTACTTC.

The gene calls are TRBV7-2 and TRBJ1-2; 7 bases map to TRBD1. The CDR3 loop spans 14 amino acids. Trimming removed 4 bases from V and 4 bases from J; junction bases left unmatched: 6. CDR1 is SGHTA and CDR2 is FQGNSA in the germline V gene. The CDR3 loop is CASSSGQNLYGYTF. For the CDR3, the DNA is TGTGCCAGCAGCTCGGGACAGAACCTCTATGGCTACACCTTC.

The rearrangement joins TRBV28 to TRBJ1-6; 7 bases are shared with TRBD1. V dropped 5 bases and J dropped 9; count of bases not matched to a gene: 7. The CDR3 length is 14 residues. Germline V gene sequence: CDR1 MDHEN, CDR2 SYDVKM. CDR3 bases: TGTGCCAGCAGTCACAGGGGATCGGCTTCACCCCTCCACTTT. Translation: CASSHRGSASPLHF.

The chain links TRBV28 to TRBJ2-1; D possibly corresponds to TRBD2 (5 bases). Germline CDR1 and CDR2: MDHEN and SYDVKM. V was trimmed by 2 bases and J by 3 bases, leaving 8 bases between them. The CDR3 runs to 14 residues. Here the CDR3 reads CASSLPAVYNEQFF. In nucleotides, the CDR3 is TGTGCCAGCAGTTTACCAGCGGTCTACAATGAGCAGTTCTTC.

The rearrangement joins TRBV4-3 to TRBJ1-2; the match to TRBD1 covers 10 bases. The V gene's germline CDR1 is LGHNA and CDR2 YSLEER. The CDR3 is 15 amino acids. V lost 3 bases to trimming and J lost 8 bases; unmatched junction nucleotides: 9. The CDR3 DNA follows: TGCGCCAGCAGCCAGGGACAGGGGCCCTTAGAAGGCTACACCTTC. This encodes CASSQGQGPLEGYTF.

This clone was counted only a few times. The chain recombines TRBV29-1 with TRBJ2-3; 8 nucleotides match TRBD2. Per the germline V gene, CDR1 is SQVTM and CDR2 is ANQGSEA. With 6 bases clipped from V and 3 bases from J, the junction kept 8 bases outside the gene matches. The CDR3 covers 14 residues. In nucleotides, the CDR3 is TGCAGCGTGGCGTCGGGGGGGAGAACAGATACGCAGTATTTT. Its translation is CSVASGGRTDTQYF.

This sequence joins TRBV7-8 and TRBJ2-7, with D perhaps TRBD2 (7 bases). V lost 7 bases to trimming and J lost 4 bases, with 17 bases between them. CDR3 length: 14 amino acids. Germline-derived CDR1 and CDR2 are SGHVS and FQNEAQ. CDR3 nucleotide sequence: TGTGCCAGCACCAATAGGGGGGGATCTTACGAGCAGTACTTC. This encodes CASTNRGGSYEQYF.

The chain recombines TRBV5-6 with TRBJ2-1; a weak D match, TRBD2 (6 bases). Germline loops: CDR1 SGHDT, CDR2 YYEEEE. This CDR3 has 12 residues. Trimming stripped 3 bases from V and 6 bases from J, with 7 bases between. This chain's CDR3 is CASSWDFNEQFF. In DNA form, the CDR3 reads TGTGCCAGCAGCTGGGACTTCAATGAGCAGTTCTTC.

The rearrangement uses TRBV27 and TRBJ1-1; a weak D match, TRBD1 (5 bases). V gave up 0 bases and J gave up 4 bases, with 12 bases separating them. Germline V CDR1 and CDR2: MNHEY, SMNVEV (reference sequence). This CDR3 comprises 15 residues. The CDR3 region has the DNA TGTGCCAGCAGTTTATCGATAGGCCAGGGCACTGAAGCTTTCTTT. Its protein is CASSLSIGQGTEAFF.

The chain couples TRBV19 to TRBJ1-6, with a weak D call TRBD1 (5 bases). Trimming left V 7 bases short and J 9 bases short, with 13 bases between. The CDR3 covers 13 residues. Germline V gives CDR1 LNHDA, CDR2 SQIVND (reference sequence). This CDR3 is CASNPAGGSPLHF. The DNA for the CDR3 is TGTGCCAGTAACCCGGCGGGGGGTTCACCCCTCCACTTT. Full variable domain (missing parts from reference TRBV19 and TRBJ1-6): DGGITQSPKYLFRKEGQNVTLSCEQNLNHDAMYWYRQDPGQGLRLIYYSQIVNDFQKGDIAEGYSVSREKKESFPLTVTSAQKNPTAFYLCASNPAGGSPLHFGNGTRLTVT.

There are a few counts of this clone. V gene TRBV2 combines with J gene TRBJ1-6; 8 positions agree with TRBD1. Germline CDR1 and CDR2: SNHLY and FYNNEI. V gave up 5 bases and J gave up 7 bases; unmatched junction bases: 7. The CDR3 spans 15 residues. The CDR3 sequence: CASSKRTGRNSPLHF. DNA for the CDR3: TGTGCCAGCAGTAAACGGACAGGGAGGAATTCACCCCTCCACTTT.